This TCR beta chain was captured in a study of blood T cell repertoires in COVID-19. Whole-study context: COVID-19 samples from acute and convalescent phases originated in the United States, Italy and Spain.

CDR1 and CDR2 from the germline V gene are MNHEY and SMNVEV (reference sequence). Trimming took 10 bases from V and 8 from J, leaving 23 bases between them. The CDR3 has 14 amino acids. Methods used by the authors: Scientists estimated how many nucleated cells there were by amplifying reference gene primers. The method was immunoSEQ multiplex PCR; TCRdb's version includes in-frame clones alone and lacks a portion of them. D and trimming were read from the DNA, whereas the V and J calls and clone size are those reported in that table. The sample has about 170,000 clones, 75% to 90% seen once. Participants were aged roughly 18 to 100 years from some 24 US areas. Participant reports of clinical history set cohort assignment.

Sequenced material: PBMCs or T cells enriched from blood (not recorded which). The chain couples TRBV27 to TRBJ1-1; a possible D gene is TRBD1 (5 bases). This sequence originates from a woman aged 45-65 years who had recovered from COVID-19. CDR3 sequence: CATRGAESFLEAFF. In nucleotides, the CDR3 is TGTGCCACCAGAGGGGCGGAGTCGTTTTTGGAAGCTTTCTTT.